This record looks at one T cell receptor (beta chain) sequence and its context. Its antigen remains unidentified. The record originates from a study of vaccination effects on CD4 cells after COVID-19. Clones were sequenced by immunoSEQ multiplex PCR, and TCRdb holds only the in-frame ones, with some missing. The sample carries roughly 33,000 clones, around 79% recorded once. Culture proceeded for approximately 10 days, and CD4+ T cells were then isolated. Convalescent patients had PCR-confirmed SARS-CoV-2 infection between March and December 2020. Each participant received a vaccine that was either BNT162b2 or mRNA-1273, given as two doses. The source was CD4+ T cells from PBMCs cultured without peptide, collected after COVID-19 vaccination. The origin of this receptor is a human donor who had a prior SARS-CoV-2 infection.

The CDR3 bases are TGTGCCAGCAGCTTGGTTGAGCAGTTCTTC. This translates into CASSLVEQFF. The chain links TRBV7-9 to TRBJ2-1, with D uncertain. V was pared by 3 bases and J by 9 bases, with 3 bases between. CDR3 length: 10 residues. In germline, CDR1 is SEHNR, CDR2 FQNEAQ (reference sequence).